These 2 T cell receptor beta chains share one sample of origin, sequenced in a study of CD4+ T cells in melanoma. TCRdb's table, derived via immunoSEQ multiplex PCR, lists solely in-frame clones and lacks some. The sample shows more than 8,500 clones, around two thirds of them seen only once. Material: cells from a culture (not recorded whether cultured in vitro). The receptors were gathered from a human donor with melanoma.

The chain couples TRBV5-6 to TRBJ1-5; TRBD1 is a possible D gene (5 bases). The germline V gene encodes CDR1 SGHDT and CDR2 YYEEEE. V was cut by 5 bases and J by 7 bases, with 10 bases left in between. The CDR3 is 12 residues long. DNA of the CDR3: TGTGCCAGCAGTTCAAGGGGACAGCCCCAGCATTTT. Translated: CASSSRGQPQHF.

This rearrangement joins TRBV11-2 to TRBJ2-5, with D perhaps given as TRBD1 or TRBD2 (5 bases each). The V end was cut by 5 bases, the J end by 1 base, with 11 bases between. This CDR3 has 14 amino acids. Germline V gene data show CDR1 as SGHAT and CDR2 as FQNNGV. CDR3 in amino acids: CASSPGRTQETQYF. The CDR3 region has the DNA TGTGCCAGCAGCCCGGGACGGACCCAAGAGACCCAGTACTTC.